This is a list of T cell receptor beta chains from one sample in a study of blood T cell repertoires in COVID-19. Data came from immunoSEQ multiplex PCR; TCRdb stores just in-frame clones and leaves some out. The profile shows over 150,000 clones, about 87% of them singletons. Material for sequencing was peripheral blood. All receptors come from a woman aged 60-70 years who had recovered from COVID-19. Each CDR3 is given with its conserved first and last residue. A D gene is named only where the DNA matches it firmly. Not every row has a clone size; where given, it reads once, few, many or a size class.

D gene: TRBD1; J gene: TRBJ1-4; clone size: few; V gene: TRBV18; CDR3 DNA: TGTGCCAGCTCACCACCGCGCCCAGGGACAGCTAGGAATGAAAAACTGTTTTTT; CDR3 protein: CASSPPRPGTARNEKLFF
D gene: TRBD1; J gene: TRBJ1-6; clone size: .; V gene: TRBV6-6; CDR3 DNA: TGTGCCAGCAGTCGGACAGGTTACCACTCCTATAATTCACCCCTCCACTTT; CDR3 protein: CASSRTGYHSYNSPLHF
D gene: .; J gene: TRBJ1-2; clone size: few; V gene: TRBV20-1; CDR3 DNA: TGCAGTGCTAGTAGCCGAAGGAGGTCCCTCTATGGCTACACCTTC; CDR3 protein: CSASSRRRSLYGYTF
D gene: .; J gene: TRBJ2-1; clone size: .; V gene: TRBV29-1; CDR3 DNA: .; CDR3 protein: CSVAEGTVFF
D gene: .; J gene: TRBJ2-3; clone size: .; V gene: TRBV2; CDR3 DNA: TGTGCCAGCAGTGAGGGACTTGAGGCTAGCACAGATACGCAGTATTTT; CDR3 protein: CASSEGLEASTDTQYF
D gene: .; J gene: TRBJ2-7; clone size: .; V gene: TRBV6-5; CDR3 DNA: TGTGCCAGCACCCTAGCAGGCCTCTCCTACGAGCAGTACTTC; CDR3 protein: CASTLAGLSYEQYF
D gene: TRBD2; J gene: TRBJ2-1; clone size: .; V gene: TRBV6-5; CDR3 DNA: TGTGCCAGCAGTTACCTAGCGGGGCCGGGGAATGAGCAGTTCTTC; CDR3 protein: CASSYLAGPGNEQFF
D gene: .; J gene: TRBJ2-7; clone size: few; V gene: TRBV11-2; CDR3 DNA: TGTGCCAGCAGCTTCGGGGTAAGCTCCTACGAGCAGTACTTC; CDR3 protein: CASSFGVSSYEQYF
D gene: .; J gene: TRBJ1-3; clone size: .; V gene: TRBV4-2; CDR3 DNA: TGTGCCAGCAGCCAAGATTTAGGACAGCCAAACACCATATATTTT; CDR3 protein: CASSQDLGQPNTIYF
D gene: TRBD1; J gene: TRBJ1-5; clone size: .; V gene: TRBV28; CDR3 DNA: TGTGCCAGCAGACCGCAGGGGGAGACCAATCAGCCCCAGCATTTT; CDR3 protein: CASRPQGETNQPQHF
D gene: .; J gene: TRBJ1-3; clone size: .; V gene: TRBV6-6; CDR3 DNA: TGTGCCAGCAGTTACTCCGCAGGTAGCTCTGGAAACACCATATATTTT; CDR3 protein: CASSYSAGSSGNTIYF
D gene: TRBD1; J gene: TRBJ2-5; clone size: .; V gene: TRBV6-2/TRBV6-3; CDR3 DNA: TGTGCCAGCAGCGACAGGGGGCGAGAGACCCAGTACTTC; CDR3 protein: CASSDRGRETQYF
D gene: TRBD1; J gene: TRBJ2-3; clone size: once; V gene: TRBV27; CDR3 DNA: TGTGCCAGCAGTTTATTGCAGGGGGCAACAGATACGCAGTATTTT; CDR3 protein: CASSLLQGATDTQYF
D gene: .; J gene: TRBJ1-2; clone size: .; V gene: TRBV6-5; CDR3 DNA: TGTGCCAGCCGGGACTTCGCTAACTATGGCTACACCTTC; CDR3 protein: CASRDFANYGYTF
D gene: TRBD1; J gene: TRBJ2-5; clone size: .; V gene: TRBV24-1; CDR3 DNA: TGTGCCACCAGTGATCGGGGACAGGGGACGGGAGAGACCCAGTACTTC; CDR3 protein: CATSDRGQGTGETQYF
D gene: .; J gene: TRBJ2-7; clone size: .; V gene: TRBV5-5; CDR3 DNA: TGTGCCAGCAGGTTGGGGCTCTACGAGCAGTACTTC; CDR3 protein: CASRLGLYEQYF
D gene: TRBD1; J gene: TRBJ1-2; clone size: .; V gene: TRBV2; CDR3 DNA: TGTGCCAGCAGCTTGGGACAGTATACCTATGGCTACACCTTC; CDR3 protein: CASSLGQYTYGYTF
D gene: .; J gene: TRBJ2-5; clone size: .; V gene: TRBV5-1; CDR3 DNA: TGCGCCAGCAGCGTTCTGCAGGGGCGAGAGACCCAGTACTTC; CDR3 protein: CASSVLQGRETQYF
D gene: TRBD2; J gene: TRBJ2-1; clone size: .; V gene: TRBV9; CDR3 DNA: TGTGCCAGCAGGGCTAGCGGGGGCGACTACAATGAGCAGTTCTTC; CDR3 protein: CASRASGGDYNEQFF
D gene: TRBD1; J gene: TRBJ2-7; clone size: few; V gene: TRBV3-1/TRBV3-2; CDR3 DNA: TGTGCCAGCAGCCGGGGACAGACACACTACGAGCAGTACTTC; CDR3 protein: CASSRGQTHYEQYF
D gene: .; J gene: TRBJ1-2; clone size: .; V gene: TRBV28; CDR3 DNA: TGTGCCTCCACGGGAACTAACTATGGCTACACCTTC; CDR3 protein: CASTGTNYGYTF
D gene: .; J gene: TRBJ1-2; clone size: .; V gene: TRBV5-5; CDR3 DNA: TGTGCCAGCAGCTTGGCTGGGAGGGACTATGGCTACACCTTC; CDR3 protein: CASSLAGRDYGYTF
D gene: TRBD2; J gene: TRBJ2-1; clone size: .; V gene: TRBV9; CDR3 DNA: TGTGCCAGCAGCGTAGGCGGGGGGGCGTTGGGCAATGAGCAGTTCTTC; CDR3 protein: CASSVGGGALGNEQFF
D gene: TRBD1; J gene: TRBJ2-7; clone size: .; V gene: TRBV5-1; CDR3 DNA: TGCGCCAGCAGCTTGGGGACAGGAAGCTCCTACGAGCAGTACTTC; CDR3 protein: CASSLGTGSSYEQYF
D gene: TRBD1; J gene: TRBJ2-7; clone size: .; V gene: TRBV27; CDR3 DNA: TGTGGCACCAGGGGGCTCTACGAGCAGTACTTC; CDR3 protein: CGTRGLYEQYF
D gene: .; J gene: TRBJ1-2; clone size: .; V gene: TRBV24-1; CDR3 DNA: TGTGCCACCAGTGCCCACAGCTATGGCTACACCTTC; CDR3 protein: CATSAHSYGYTF
D gene: .; J gene: TRBJ1-2; clone size: .; V gene: TRBV7-8; CDR3 DNA: TGTGCCAGCACGGAGACCGATGAGGCCCTTAACTATGGCTACACCTTC; CDR3 protein: CASTETDEALNYGYTF
D gene: TRBD1; J gene: TRBJ2-2; clone size: .; V gene: TRBV5-1; CDR3 DNA: TGCGCCAGCGACGTCACCCCCGGGACAGGGGGCTCCGGGGAGCTGTTTTTT; CDR3 protein: CASDVTPGTGGSGELFF
D gene: .; J gene: TRBJ1-3; clone size: .; V gene: TRBV4-3; CDR3 DNA: TGCGCCAGCAGCCAAGTAGCTGGAAACACCATATATTTT; CDR3 protein: CASSQVAGNTIYF
D gene: .; J gene: TRBJ2-4; clone size: few; V gene: TRBV5-1; CDR3 DNA: TGCGCCAGCAGTGTCGATACTCTAGCCAAAAACATTCAGTACTTC; CDR3 protein: CASSVDTLAKNIQYF
D gene: TRBD1; J gene: TRBJ2-5; clone size: .; V gene: TRBV5-1; CDR3 DNA: TGCGCCAGCAGTGACGGACAGGGGCGAGAGACCCAGTACTTC; CDR3 protein: CASSDGQGRETQYF
D gene: TRBD1; J gene: TRBJ2-7; clone size: .; V gene: TRBV7-8; CDR3 DNA: TGTGCCAGCAGCTTAGCGGGAGGGACAGGGAGCCACGAGCAGTACTTC; CDR3 protein: CASSLAGGTGSHEQYF
D gene: .; J gene: TRBJ2-5; clone size: .; V gene: TRBV20-1; CDR3 DNA: TGCAGTGTACTAGTTCAAGAGACCCAGTACTTC; CDR3 protein: CSVLVQETQYF
D gene: TRBD1; J gene: TRBJ2-7; clone size: .; V gene: TRBV6-1; CDR3 DNA: TGTGCCAGCATTGAACAGGGGGTAGGGGACGAGCAGTACTTC; CDR3 protein: CASIEQGVGDEQYF
D gene: TRBD1; J gene: TRBJ1-4; clone size: .; V gene: TRBV3-1/TRBV3-2; CDR3 DNA: TGTGCCAGCAGCCTGGGACAGGGGGACAGTGAAAAACTGTTTTTT; CDR3 protein: CASSLGQGDSEKLFF
D gene: TRBD1; J gene: TRBJ1-6; clone size: .; V gene: TRBV7-9; CDR3 DNA: TGTGCCAGCAGCTTAGCGGACAGGGCAAATTCACCCCTCCACTTT; CDR3 protein: CASSLADRANSPLHF
D gene: .; J gene: TRBJ1-1; clone size: .; V gene: TRBV11-2; CDR3 DNA: TGTGCCAGCAGCTTAGTAACGACTAACACTGAAGCTTTCTTT; CDR3 protein: CASSLVTTNTEAFF
D gene: .; J gene: TRBJ2-4; clone size: once; V gene: TRBV2; CDR3 DNA: TGTGCCAGCGGACCCCGGTCCCACAGGTTACAGTACTTC; CDR3 protein: CASGPRSHRLQYF
D gene: .; J gene: TRBJ2-7; clone size: .; V gene: TRBV11-2; CDR3 DNA: TGTGCCAGCAGCAACCGCCGACACGGCCGGGAGCAGTACTTC; CDR3 protein: CASSNRRHGREQYF
D gene: .; J gene: TRBJ2-5; clone size: .; V gene: TRBV7-8; CDR3 DNA: TGTGCCAGCGGCCTTAAAGAGACCCAGTACTTC; CDR3 protein: CASGLKETQYF
D gene: TRBD1; J gene: TRBJ1-1; clone size: once; V gene: TRBV29-1; CDR3 DNA: TGCAGCGTTCAAGGACAGGGGCCTACTGAAGCTTTCTTT; CDR3 protein: CSVQGQGPTEAFF
D gene: TRBD1; J gene: TRBJ1-5; clone size: .; V gene: TRBV5-5; CDR3 DNA: TGTGCCAGCAGCGGGACAGAGGGCAATCAGCCCCAGCATTTT; CDR3 protein: CASSGTEGNQPQHF
D gene: .; J gene: TRBJ2-7; clone size: .; V gene: TRBV7-6; CDR3 DNA: TGTGCCAGCAGCTTAGAGCGTCCCCAGTTCTCCGAGCAGTACTTC; CDR3 protein: CASSLERPQFSEQYF
D gene: .; J gene: TRBJ1-4; clone size: .; V gene: TRBV6-2/TRBV6-3; CDR3 DNA: .; CDR3 protein: CASSSSGRGYEKLFF
D gene: .; J gene: TRBJ2-1; clone size: once; V gene: TRBV3-1/TRBV3-2; CDR3 DNA: TGTGCCAGCAGCCAAGCGGGGTATAGTGAGCAGTTCTTC; CDR3 protein: CASSQAGYSEQFF
D gene: TRBD2; J gene: TRBJ2-7; clone size: .; V gene: TRBV6-4; CDR3 DNA: TGTGCCAGCGCGGAGCGGGGGGATGCCTCCTACGAGCAGTACTTC; CDR3 protein: CASAERGDASYEQYF
D gene: TRBD2; J gene: TRBJ2-3; clone size: once; V gene: TRBV2; CDR3 DNA: TGTGCCAGCAGTGTGACAGGGACTAGCGGCTATTCTAGCACAGATACGCAGTATTTT; CDR3 protein: CASSVTGTSGYSSTDTQYF
D gene: .; J gene: TRBJ2-7; clone size: .; V gene: TRBV14; CDR3 DNA: TGTGCCAGCAGACGGTCAGGCAGAGCCTACGAGCAGTACTTC; CDR3 protein: CASRRSGRAYEQYF
D gene: TRBD1; J gene: TRBJ2-7; clone size: .; V gene: TRBV10-1; CDR3 DNA: TGCGCCAGCCAGTTTGGACAGGGAAGGACCTACGAGCAGTACTTC; CDR3 protein: CASQFGQGRTYEQYF
D gene: TRBD1; J gene: TRBJ2-5; clone size: .; V gene: TRBV5-1; CDR3 DNA: TGCGCCAGCAGCTTGGCCGGGACAGGGAAAGAGACCCAGTACTTC; CDR3 protein: CASSLAGTGKETQYF
D gene: .; J gene: TRBJ1-6; clone size: .; V gene: TRBV3-1/TRBV3-2; CDR3 DNA: TGTGCCAGCAGCCAAGGGCCTCAGGGGTGGTCACCCCTCCACTTT; CDR3 protein: CASSQGPQGWSPLHF
D gene: TRBD1; J gene: TRBJ1-2; clone size: .; V gene: TRBV6-1; CDR3 DNA: TGTGCCAGCAGTGAGACAGGGTATGGCTACACCTTC; CDR3 protein: CASSETGYGYTF
D gene: TRBD2; J gene: TRBJ2-7; clone size: .; V gene: TRBV18; CDR3 DNA: TGTGCCAGCTCACCGGCTAGCGGACCCACCGAGCAGTACTTC; CDR3 protein: CASSPASGPTEQYF
D gene: TRBD1; J gene: TRBJ2-5; clone size: .; V gene: TRBV7-9; CDR3 DNA: TGTGCCAGCAGCTTAGGGACAGGGGTGGACGAGACCCAGTACTTC; CDR3 protein: CASSLGTGVDETQYF
D gene: TRBD1; J gene: TRBJ2-3; clone size: once; V gene: TRBV5-1; CDR3 DNA: TGCGCCAGTGGACAGGGGTTATCAACAGATACGCAGTATTTT; CDR3 protein: CASGQGLSTDTQYF
D gene: TRBD2; J gene: TRBJ2-5; clone size: .; V gene: TRBV3-1/TRBV3-2; CDR3 DNA: TGTGCCAGCAGCCAAGCTAGCGGGGGAACGGAGACCCAGTACTTC; CDR3 protein: CASSQASGGTETQYF
D gene: TRBD2; J gene: TRBJ2-1; clone size: .; V gene: TRBV6-5; CDR3 DNA: TGTGCCAGCAGGAATAGCGGGGGGGGATACAATGAGCAGTTCTTC; CDR3 protein: CASRNSGGGYNEQFF